A single sample is the source of the 11 T cell receptor beta chains below, sequenced in a study of cytomegalovirus exposure and HLA in healthy donors. TCRdb keeps only in-frame clones here, not all; method: immunoSEQ multiplex PCR. The repertoire holds 200,000 to 300,000 clones, with roughly 87% as singletons. The sequenced sample consisted of PBMCs. All receptors come from a woman aged 25-40 years in good health and CMV-seronegative.

This chain joins TRBV7-6 and TRBJ2-4; 13 bases are a match to TRBD2. This CDR3 has 18 amino acids. J gave up 2 bases and V 4 bases, and 8 bases lay outside the gene matches. In germline, CDR1 is SGHVS, CDR2 FNYEAQ. CDR3 amino acids: CASSSRTSGSGSKNIQYF. DNA for the CDR3: TGTGCCAGCAGCTCACGGACTAGCGGGAGTGGGTCCAAAAACATTCAGTACTTC. Looking up the rest from reference TRBV7-6 and TRBJ2-4 gives the full variable domain: GAGVSQSPRYKVTKRGQDVALRCDPISGHVSLYWYRQALGQGPEFLTYFNYEAQQDKSGLPNDRFSAERPEGSISTLTIQRTEQRDSAMYRCASSSRTSGSGSKNIQYFGAGTRLSVL.

The rearrangement joins TRBV4-3 to TRBJ2-7; no clear D. Trimming shortened V by 1 base and J by 3 bases, and 7 bases separated the two germline ends. Germline V lookup: CDR1 LGHNA, CDR2 YSLEER. The length of the CDR3 is 13 residues. CDR3 loop: CASSQGGDYEQYF. The CDR3 region has the DNA TGCGCCAGCAGCCAAGGTGGGGACTACGAGCAGTACTTC.

A single count supports this clone. The chain is built from TRBV28 and TRBJ1-1; 7 bases map to TRBD1. The CDR3 spans 13 residues. Germline V gene sequence: CDR1 MDHEN, CDR2 SYDVKM. V was clipped by 6 bases and J by 1 base; unmatched bases: 2. CDR3 amino acids: CASRGTENTEAFF. The CDR3 DNA follows: TGTGCCAGCAGGGGGACAGAGAACACTGAAGCTTTCTTT.

This clone was seen once. The chain uses TRBV6-6 and TRBJ2-7, with 9 bases fitting TRBD1. The V segment lost 5 bases and the J segment 2 bases; nucleotides outside the gene matches: 7. From germline, CDR1 is MNHNY and CDR2 SVGAGI (reference sequence). The CDR3 has 15 amino acids. CDR3 bases: TGTGCCAGCAGTACCACAGGGGGCAGCGCCTACGAGCAGTACTTC. Translated, it gives CASSTTGGSAYEQYF.

The rearrangement links TRBV19 to TRBJ1-5; possible D gene TRBD1, 5 bases. The V end lost 5 bases, the J end lost 0 bases, and 11 bases lay between the germline ends. This CDR3 comprises 15 residues. Germline CDR1 LNHDA, CDR2 SQIVND (reference sequence). The CDR3 protein is CASSLGLLSNQPQHF. CDR3 coding DNA: TGTGCCAGTAGTCTGGGGCTCCTTAGCAATCAGCCCCAGCATTTT.

The chain employs TRBV28 and TRBJ1-5; D is uncertain. Germline CDR1 MDHEN, CDR2 SYDVKM. The CDR3 is 13 residues long. Between the trimmed V and J ends, which lost 6 bases and 4 bases, there was a span of 10 bases. CDR3 in amino acids: CASRGLGNQPQHF. DNA for the CDR3: TGTGCCAGCAGGGGGTTAGGAAATCAGCCCCAGCATTTT.

V gene TRBV7-9 combines with J gene TRBJ1-2; D remains unclear. CDR1 is SEHNR and CDR2 is FQNEAQ in the germline V gene (reference sequence). This CDR3 has 15 amino acids. V lost 2 bases and J lost 2, with 12 bases in between. In nucleotides, the CDR3 is TGTGCCAGCAGCTTAAGCGTTTGGGAGAACTATGGCTACACCTTC. It encodes CASSLSVWENYGYTF.

The chain links TRBV13 to TRBJ2-3; perhaps TRBD1 as D (6 bases). This CDR3 is built from 16 residues. Germline lookup yields CDR1 PRHDT and CDR2 FYEKMQ (reference sequence). The V and J ends lost 5 bases and 0 bases respectively, with 15 bases between them. The CDR3 protein is CASSRQVQPSTDTQYF. CDR3 coding DNA: TGTGCCAGCAGCCGACAGGTACAACCTAGCACAGATACGCAGTATTTT.

The rearrangement uses TRBV6-1 and TRBJ2-7, with D uncertain. The CDR3 spans 11 residues. Trimming removed 4 bases from V and 7 bases from J, with 8 bases in between. From germline, CDR1 is MNHNS and CDR2 SASEGT. The CDR3 region has the DNA TGTGCCAGCAGTGCCCTCCGGGAGCAGTACTTC. Its translation: CASSALREQYF.

V usage is TRBV7-2 and J usage is TRBJ1-3; D is unclear. The ends were cut back, 5 bases at V and 0 bases at J, with 14 bases in the middle. Germline V gene sequence: CDR1 SGHTA, CDR2 FQGNSA. CDR3 length: 16 amino acids. The CDR3 reads CASSPTSQHSGNTIYF. The CDR3 DNA reads as TGTGCCAGCAGCCCGACCAGCCAGCACTCTGGAAACACCATATATTTT. The full variable domain, rest sourced from reference TRBV7-2 and TRBJ1-3, is GAGVSQSPSNKVTEKGKDVELRCDPISGHTALYWYRQSLGQGLEFLIYFQGNSAPDKSGLPSDRFSAERTGGSVSTLTIQRTQQEDSAVYLCASSPTSQHSGNTIYFGEGSWLTVV.

V and J are TRBV27 and TRBJ2-3; TRBD2 matches 9 bases. The CDR3 spans 14 residues. The trim removed 5 bases at V and 6 bases at J, leaving 6 bases unmatched. Germline lookup yields CDR1 MNHEY and CDR2 SMNVEV (reference sequence). CDR3 in amino acids: CASSPGTSPDTQYF. The CDR3, as DNA: TGTGCCAGCAGTCCTGGGACTAGCCCGGATACGCAGTATTTT.